The 20 T cell receptor beta chains below all came from one sample that was sequenced in a study of T cell repertoires in cytomegalovirus infection. No antigen has been assigned to these receptors. TCRdb analysed the reads with MiXCR anew, one entry per CDR3 protein. The table has approximately 260,000 distinct CDR3 sequences, 20% to 25% seen once. The source was cultured PBMCs, collected from culture after CMV antigen stimulation. Source of these receptors: a human donor in good health (CMV status not recorded). Some clones in this sample may be carry-over from other donors' samples.

This clonotype was seen ten or more times. The chain links TRBV12-3 or TRBV12-4 to TRBJ1-1; the D is unclear. Trimming took 3 bases from V and 7 from J, leaving 9 bases between them. The CDR3 sequence is 12 residues long. As DNA, the CDR3 is TGTGCCAGCAGTTTTAGTCAAGGTGAAGCTTTCTTT. This gives the protein CASSFSQGEAFF.

This clonotype was counted between two and nine times. The J gene is TRBJ2-4, the V gene TRBV20-1; a weak D match, TRBD2 (5 bases). The V end was cut by 6 bases, the J end by 7 bases, with 22 bases between. The germline V gene has CDR1 DFQATT and CDR2 SNEGSKA (reference sequence). CDR3 length equals 15 residues. CDR3 bases: TGCAGTGCCAACCCCTCGGAGCGGCTGGGGAACATTCAGTACTTC. Its protein product is CSANPSERLGNIQYF.

V usage is TRBV11-3 and J usage is TRBJ2-1, with TRBD2 matching 12 bases. V was clipped by 0 bases and J by 0 bases; unmatched bases: 3. CDR3 size: 18 residues. CDR1 and CDR2 from the germline V gene are SGHNT and YENEEA. CDR3 sequence: CASSLELAGGSSYNEQFF. For the CDR3, the DNA is TGTGCCAGCAGCTTAGAGCTAGCGGGAGGGAGCTCCTACAATGAGCAGTTCTTC.

The table lists this clonotype with many counts. The J gene is TRBJ1-4, the V gene TRBV7-9; D ambiguous. The CDR3 contains 17 residues. Germline V gene lookup returns CDR1 SEHNR and CDR2 FQNEAQ (reference sequence). The V and J ends lost 4 bases and 2 bases respectively, with 17 bases between them. The CDR3 protein is CASSSKRVVTTNEKLFF. The CDR3, as DNA: TGTGCCAGCAGCTCAAAGAGAGTGGTGACGACTAATGAAAAACTGTTTTTT.

This clonotype was counted a few times. The chain joins TRBV20-1 to TRBJ2-5; 8 nucleotides line up with TRBD2. The CDR3 has 15 residues. In germline, CDR1 is DFQATT, CDR2 SNEGSKA (reference sequence). J gave up 5 bases and V 6 bases, and 14 bases lay outside the gene matches. CDR3 residues: CSAARGGGVGETQYF. CDR3 sequence (DNA): TGCAGTGCGGCCCGGGGGGGAGGGGTTGGGGAGACCCAGTACTTC.

This clonotype appeared many times. V usage is TRBV7-2 and J usage is TRBJ2-7, with 8 bases aligning to TRBD2. V shed 1 base, J shed 1 base, and the junction held 3 bases outside the gene matches. CDR3 length: 15 amino acids. The germline V gene has CDR1 SGHTA and CDR2 FQGNSA. Written as DNA, the CDR3 is TGTGCCAGCAGCTTAGGGGGCGGGAGGTCCTACGAGCAGTACTTC. Translating gives CASSLGGGRSYEQYF.

This clonotype was seen a few times. The CDR3 sequence is CASSLVGHLGETQYF. CDR3 DNA sequence: TGTGCCAGTAGTCTTGTGGGACATCTGGGAGAGACCCAGTACTTC. The chain employs TRBV19 and TRBJ2-5, with D perhaps matching TRBD1 (6 bases). The CDR3 is made up of 15 amino acids. Germline assignment: CDR1 LNHDA and CDR2 SQIVND (reference sequence). Trimming pared 5 bases from V and 4 bases from J, leaving 17 bases between.

This chain joins TRBV7-9 and TRBJ2-3; 13 bases agree with TRBD2. The CDR3 runs to 16 residues. V lost 5 bases to trimming and J lost 4 bases; unmatched junction nucleotides: 6. The germline V gene encodes CDR1 SEHNR and CDR2 FQNEAQ (reference sequence). CDR3 in amino acids: CASSKGLAGVADTQYF. The CDR3 DNA reads TGTGCCAGCAGCAAAGGACTAGCGGGAGTGGCAGATACGCAGTATTTT. Variable domain in full (rest from reference TRBV7-9 and TRBJ2-3): DTGVSQNPRHKITKRGQNVTFRCDPISEHNRLYWYRQTLGQGPEFLTYFQNEAQLEKSRLLSDRFSAERPKGSFSTLEIQRTEQGDSAMYLCASSKGLAGVADTQYFGPGTRLTVL.

A few counts support this clonotype. The V and J genes are TRBV4-1 and TRBJ2-7; 7 bases agree with TRBD2. Germline lookup yields CDR1 MGHRA and CDR2 YSYEKL. V shed 4 bases, J shed 7 bases, and the junction held 10 bases outside the gene matches. The CDR3 is 14 residues long. CDR3 loop: CASSPLGRPREQYF. In DNA, the CDR3 is TGCGCCAGCAGCCCCCTCGGGAGGCCGAGGGAGCAGTACTTC.

This chain connects TRBV6-2 or TRBV6-3 to TRBJ1-5; D is unclear. This CDR3 comprises 15 residues. Germline V gene lookup returns CDR1 MNHEY and CDR2 SVGEGT. V was shortened by 7 bases and J by 0 bases, with 13 bases between the two germline ends. In nucleotides, the CDR3 is TGTGCCAGCAACATGGATTTATATAGCAATCAGCCCCAGCATTTT. It translates to CASNMDLYSNQPQHF.

This clonotype was seen a few times. In DNA, the CDR3 is TGTGCCAGCAGTTACTCGACTAGCGGGAGGTACGAGCAGTACTTC. Amino acid sequence: CASSYSTSGRYEQYF. The gene calls are TRBV6-2 or TRBV6-3 and TRBJ2-7; 13 bases are shared with TRBD2. V shed 0 bases and J 4 bases; nucleotides not matched to a gene: 0. The CDR3 is 15 residues long. CDR1 MNHEY and CDR2 SVGEGT come from the germline V gene.

This clonotype was observed a handful of times. The chain recombines TRBV7-8 with TRBJ1-5; D is uncertain. The V gene's germline CDR1 is SGHVS and CDR2 FQNEAQ. V dropped 1 base and J dropped 2 bases, with 9 bases sitting between them. CDR3 length: 15 residues. DNA for the CDR3: TGTGCCAGCAGCTTAGGCTCACCAGGCAATCAGCCCCAGCATTTT. Protein product: CASSLGSPGNQPQHF.

J is TRBJ1-2 and V is TRBV29-1; D is unclear. The V end was cut by 6 bases, the J end by 0 bases, with 14 bases between. The CDR3 has 14 residues. CDR1 and CDR2 from the germline V gene are SQVTM and ANQGSEA. Written as DNA, the CDR3 is TGCAGCGTGCCCGTAGTATACTCTAACTATGGCTACACCTTC. This gives the protein CSVPVVYSNYGYTF.

The V and J genes are TRBV29-1 and TRBJ2-1, with TRBD2 matching 13 bases. The CDR3 loop spans 15 amino acids. The V segment lost 4 bases and the J segment 6 bases; nucleotides outside the gene matches: 6. Germline CDR1 and CDR2: SQVTM and ANQGSEA. For the CDR3, the DNA is TGCAGCGTTGCCACCACTAGCGGGAGGGGCAATGAGCAGTTCTTC. It specifies CSVATTSGRGNEQFF.

The chain joins TRBV27 to TRBJ2-1; D possibly matches TRBD1 or TRBD2 (6 bases each). CDR1 is MNHEY, CDR2 SMNVEV, per germline (reference sequence). The germline V and J ends were trimmed by 2 bases and 6 bases, with 17 bases remaining between them. There are 16 residues in the CDR3. The CDR3 nucleotides read TGTGCCAGCAGTTTAGGGGCGCTCGAGGGGGGCAATGAGCAGTTCTTC. It specifies CASSLGALEGGNEQFF.

V and J are TRBV20-1 and TRBJ2-1; 9 bases are a match to TRBD2. Germline V gives CDR1 DFQATT, CDR2 SNEGSKA (reference sequence). The CDR3 length is 12 residues. The CDR3 loop reads CRIAGAYNEQFF. The CDR3 DNA reads TGCCGTATAGCGGGAGCATACAATGAGCAGTTCTTC.

The chain is built from TRBV7-9 and TRBJ2-7; a possible D gene is TRBD1 (6 bases). V gave up 5 bases and J gave up 3 bases, with 17 bases separating them. Germline V lookup: CDR1 SEHNR, CDR2 FQNEAQ (reference sequence). The CDR3 is 15 residues long. The CDR3 DNA follows: TGTGCCAGCAGCGGAGCCGGGACACCTCGCTACGAGCAGTACTTC. This encodes CASSGAGTPRYEQYF.

The J gene is TRBJ2-3, the V gene TRBV7-8, with no clear D. CDR1 and CDR2 (germline): SGHVS, FQNEAQ. This CDR3 contains 14 residues. V was cut by 1 base and J by 4 bases, with 9 bases left in between. DNA for the CDR3: TGTGCCAGCAGCTTAGGTCCTGGGCCAGATACGCAGTATTTT. Translating it yields CASSLGPGPDTQYF.

The chain uses TRBV29-1 and TRBJ1-3; a weak D match, TRBD1 (5 bases). The CDR3 consists of 13 residues. Trimming left V 5 bases short and J 4 bases short, with 12 bases between. Germline-derived CDR1 and CDR2 are SQVTM and ANQGSEA. The CDR3 loop reads CSVSQGQGNTIYF. DNA of the CDR3: TGCAGCGTTAGCCAGGGCCAAGGAAACACCATATATTTT.

There are many counts of this clonotype. The genes are TRBV7-8 and TRBJ2-7, with TRBD1 matching 7 bases. The CDR3 totals 15 residues. Losses at the gene ends were 5 bases for V and 7 bases for J; bases not matched to a gene: 14. Per the germline V gene, CDR1 is SGHVS and CDR2 is FQNEAQ. CDR3 bases: TGTGCCAGCAGCATACGACCGGGACAGAGTAGGGAGCAGTACTTC. Translating gives CASSIRPGQSREQYF.